The clone carrying this T cell receptor (beta chain) was counted many times. Its target is unknown. The germline V and J ends were trimmed by 0 bases and 5 bases, with 4 bases remaining between them. Germline V gene sequence: CDR1 SQVTM, CDR2 ANQGSEA. The CDR3 is 11 residues long. Quantitative molecular-barcoded 5'-RACE generated the TCR beta libraries. TCRdb reprocessed the 5' RACE reads via MiXCR and lists one record per CDR3 protein. The data show under 450,000 distinct CDR3 sequences, 17% seen once. This entry comes from a study of CD8 T cells in ankylosing spondylitis. Study-wide results and limits: Before this, some motif variants had been reported in reactive arthritis synovial fluid and blood. Matched ankylosing spondylitis synovial fluid reportedly showed significant enrichment of disease-linked clones. Roughly eight highly homologous variants made up a TCR beta motif that seemed to typify ankylosing spondylitis blood.

The receptor was derived from a male donor with ankylosing spondylitis. J is TRBJ1-1 and V is TRBV29-1; D unclear. The sample taken for sequencing was blood, either unsorted or a sorted T cell fraction (not recorded which). In nucleotides, the CDR3 is TGCAGCGTTGAAGATAGGACTGAAGCTTTCTTT. Translated: CSVEDRTEAFF.